Each of the 26 T cell receptor beta chains below was sequenced from the same sample in a study of CD8 T cells in ankylosing spondylitis. TCRdb re-analysed the 5' RACE reads in MiXCR, keeping a single row per CDR3 protein. The sample lists about 310,000 distinct CDR3 sequences; more than 20% were seen once. The sample was blood, either unsorted or a sorted T cell fraction (not recorded which). The receptors were sampled from a female donor with ankylosing spondylitis or in good health (not recorded which).

The chain joins TRBV10-2 to TRBJ2-3; 9 nucleotides match TRBD2. The CDR3 runs to 13 residues. Trimming cost V 8 bases and J 6 bases; bases outside gene matches: 6. In germline, CDR1 is WSHSY, CDR2 SAAADI. The CDR3 region is CASVAGERDTQYF. CDR3 sequence (DNA): TGCGCCAGCGTAGCGGGAGAGAGGGATACGCAGTATTTT.

This chain uses TRBV27 with TRBJ2-1, with D hard to call. Trimming took off 5 bases at V and 8 bases at J, with 19 bases between the two ends. This CDR3 has 15 residues. CDR1 is MNHEY, CDR2 SMNVEV, per germline (reference sequence). The chain's CDR3 is CASSQAARRGYEQFF. CDR3 nucleotide sequence: TGTGCCAGCAGTCAGGCAGCGAGAAGAGGCTATGAGCAGTTCTTC.

The rearrangement uses TRBV7-9 and TRBJ2-3, with D perhaps TRBD1 (5 bases). The germline V gene has CDR1 SEHNR and CDR2 FQNEAQ (reference sequence). The V gene lost 0 bases and the J gene lost 3 bases, with 10 bases spanning the gap. The CDR3 totals 15 residues. CDR3 in DNA: TGTGCCAGCAGCTTAGCCACAGGTTTAACAGATACGCAGTATTTT. Translation gives CASSLATGLTDTQYF.

The V call is TRBV25-1, the J call TRBJ1-4; 10 nucleotides line up with TRBD1. CDR1 is MGHDK and CDR2 is SYGVNS in the germline V gene. The CDR3 length is 15 residues. V trimming: 4 bases; J trimming: 7 bases; junction bases outside the gene matches: 6. The CDR3 here is CASSARDRGIEKLFF. The CDR3 nucleotides read TGTGCCAGCAGTGCCCGGGACAGGGGAATTGAAAAACTGTTTTTT. The full variable domain, with the rest looked up from reference TRBV25-1 and TRBJ1-4, is EADIYQTPRYLVIGTGKKITLECSQTMGHDKMYWYQQDPGMELHLIHYSYGVNSTEKGDLSSESTVSRIRTEHFPLTLESARPSHTSQYLCASSARDRGIEKLFFGSGTQLSVL.

CDR3 sequence reads: CASSPLDREGSPLHF. The CDR3 coding sequence is TGTGCCAGCAGTCCCCTGGACAGGGAAGGATCACCCCTCCACTTT. The rearrangement links TRBV12-3 or TRBV12-4 to TRBJ1-6, with 8 bases that match TRBD1. With 5 bases clipped from V and 10 bases from J, the junction kept 10 bases outside the gene matches. This CDR3 is 15 amino acids long.

This clonotype has just one count. The CDR3 DNA is TGTGCCAGCAGTTTCCTAGCGGGAGTAGCAAATGAGCAGTTCTTC. Translated, it gives CASSFLAGVANEQFF. The chain carries TRBV12-3 or TRBV12-4 and TRBJ2-1; 10 positions match TRBD2. V dropped 3 bases and J dropped 7; count of bases not matched to a gene: 6. This CDR3 has 15 amino acids.

V is TRBV20-1 and J is TRBJ2-1; TRBD2 matches 8 bases. Germline assignment: CDR1 DFQATT and CDR2 SNEGSKA (reference sequence). Germline trimming cut 3 bases from V and 5 bases from J; bases unmatched to any gene: 6. This CDR3 has 14 residues. CDR3 residues: CSASHGTSNNEQFF. DNA for the CDR3: TGCAGTGCTAGCCACGGGACTAGTAACAATGAGCAGTTCTTC.

The chain uses TRBV20-1 and TRBJ2-1; D gene unclear. The ends were cut back, 0 bases at V and 0 bases at J, with 9 bases in the middle. In germline, CDR1 is DFQATT, CDR2 SNEGSKA (reference sequence). The length of the CDR3 is 15 residues. As DNA, the CDR3 is TGCAGTGCTAGAGATAATGTTGGCTCCTACAATGAGCAGTTCTTC. Its translation is CSARDNVGSYNEQFF.

This clonotype occurred many times. This chain connects TRBV12-3 or TRBV12-4 to TRBJ2-4; possible D gene TRBD2, 5 bases. The germline V and J ends were trimmed by 3 bases and 6 bases, with 9 bases remaining between them. The CDR3 covers 13 residues. This CDR3 reads CASSFEGPNIQYF. Here the CDR3 DNA reads TGTGCCAGCAGTTTCGAGGGTCCAAACATTCAGTACTTC.

The rearrangement uses TRBV6-4 and TRBJ2-3, with D possibly matching TRBD2 (6 bases). The CDR3 is made up of 17 amino acids. V was pared by 0 bases and J by 3 bases, with 16 bases between. Germline values: CDR1 MRHNA, CDR2 SNTAGT. CDR3 in DNA: TGTGCCAGCAGTGACTCGGGGGAGGCTCTGGGGACAGATACGCAGTATTTT. Translating gives CASSDSGEALGTDTQYF.

The chain couples TRBV27 to TRBJ2-5; tentatively, D is TRBD1 (7 bases). V was cut by 6 bases and J by 5 bases, with 13 bases left in between. The germline V gene encodes CDR1 MNHEY and CDR2 SMNVEV (reference sequence). The CDR3 runs to 13 residues. Here the CDR3 reads CASRQGGSETQYF. The CDR3 coding sequence is TGTGCCAGCAGGCAGGGGGGATCGGAGACCCAGTACTTC.

The table lists this clonotype with a count of one. The V call is TRBV7-2, the J call TRBJ2-1, with 11 bases fitting TRBD2. The CDR3 contains 15 residues. Germline CDR1 SGHTA, CDR2 FQGNSA. The J segment lost 5 bases and the V segment lost 3 bases, leaving 3 bases of the junction unmatched. DNA for the CDR3: TGTGCCAGCAGCTTTCTAGCGGGAGGCCACAATGAGCAGTTCTTC. The encoded protein is CASSFLAGGHNEQFF. Together with reference TRBV7-2 and TRBJ2-1, the CDR3 gives the full variable domain: GAGVSQSPSNKVTEKGKDVELRCDPISGHTALYWYRQSLGQGLEFLIYFQGNSAPDKSGLPSDRFSAERTGGSVSTLTIQRTQQEDSAVYLCASSFLAGGHNEQFFGPGTRLTVL.

V and J are TRBV20-1 and TRBJ2-7; no clear D. The CDR3 has 16 residues. Trimming cost V 5 bases and J 2 bases, with 22 bases left between them. Per the germline V gene, CDR1 is DFQATT and CDR2 is SNEGSKA (reference sequence). The CDR3 spells CSAPVVAQKPTYEQYF. CDR3 sequence (DNA): TGCAGTGCTCCCGTGGTGGCTCAAAAACCTACCTACGAGCAGTACTTC.

This chain uses TRBV28 with TRBJ1-1; no clear D. The germline CDR1 and CDR2 sequences are MDHEN and SYDVKM. Deletions cut 6 bases from V and 0 bases from J, with 8 bases between. This CDR3 region has 13 residues. CDR3 protein: CASRPTLNTEAFF. In DNA, the CDR3 is TGTGCCAGCAGGCCGACACTGAACACTGAAGCTTTCTTT.

This clonotype was seen at least ten times. The chain employs TRBV15 and TRBJ2-5; D not certain. This CDR3 has 13 amino acids. CDR1 is LNHNV and CDR2 is YYDKDF in the germline V gene (reference sequence). V lost 5 bases, J lost 3 bases, and 10 bases lay in between. CDR3: CATSAIKKETQYF. In DNA form, the CDR3 reads TGTGCCACCAGCGCTATTAAGAAAGAGACCCAGTACTTC.

This clonotype was counted ten times or more. The gene calls are TRBV7-7 and TRBJ1-1; D remains ambiguous. This CDR3 contains 13 residues. The V and J ends lost 1 base and 0 bases respectively, with 3 bases between them. Germline assignment: CDR1 SSHAT and CDR2 FNYEAQ (reference sequence). The CDR3 region has the DNA TGTGCCAGCAGCTTAGAAGTGAACACTGAAGCTTTCTTT. The encoded protein is CASSLEVNTEAFF.

This clonotype occurred a few times. CDR3 loop: CASAGLKADTQYF. In DNA, the CDR3 is TGTGCCAGCGCGGGACTAAAAGCAGATACGCAGTATTTT. The chain recombines TRBV7-9 with TRBJ2-3; 7 bases align to TRBD2. The germline V gene has CDR1 SEHNR and CDR2 FQNEAQ (reference sequence). The CDR3 runs to 13 residues. V lost 8 bases, J lost 4 bases, and 6 bases stayed unmatched.

This clonotype has only a few counts. CDR3 DNA: TGTGCCAGCAGTCAAGGTGGTCCTAATTCACCCCTCCACTTT. Translating gives CASSQGGPNSPLHF. The genes are TRBV28 and TRBJ1-6; D ambiguous. In germline, CDR1 is MDHEN, CDR2 SYDVKM. The CDR3 length is 14 residues. Trimming took 5 bases from V and 6 from J, leaving 11 bases between them.

The gene calls are TRBV6-5 and TRBJ2-4; D is possibly TRBD1 (5 bases). V was pared by 0 bases and J by 6 bases, with 12 bases between. The CDR3 spans 15 residues. The germline V gene encodes CDR1 MNHEY and CDR2 SVGAGI. CDR3 region: CASSYSRQTVNIQYF. For the CDR3, the DNA is TGTGCCAGCAGTTACTCGCGACAGACAGTAAACATTCAGTACTTC.

The chain is built from TRBV5-5 and TRBJ1-1; 8 bases agree with TRBD1. CDR1 and CDR2 (germline): SGHKS, YYEKEE (reference sequence). V lost 0 bases, J lost 1 base, and 2 bases stayed unmatched. The CDR3 contains 15 residues. CDR3 DNA sequence: TGTGCCAGCAGCTTGGAAGGGACAGGGAACACTGAAGCTTTCTTT. Encoded protein: CASSLEGTGNTEAFF.

The chain recombines TRBV4-1 with TRBJ2-2, with 12 bases lining up with TRBD2. V gave up 1 base and J gave up 7 bases; unmatched junction bases: 13. The CDR3 runs 19 residues. The germline V gene encodes CDR1 MGHRA and CDR2 YSYEKL. DNA for the CDR3: TGCGCCAGCAGCCAAGGCCCTTTACTACTAGCGGGAGGCAGCGGGGAGCTGTTTTTT. As protein: CASSQGPLLLAGGSGELFF.

The gene calls are TRBV29-1 and TRBJ2-6, with 10 bases that match TRBD1. There are 18 residues in the CDR3. The germline gives CDR1 SQVTM, CDR2 ANQGSEA. Germline trimming cut 5 bases from V and 2 bases from J; bases unmatched to any gene: 12. This chain's CDR3 is CSVRNRDRGIAGANVLTF. The DNA of the CDR3 is TGCAGCGTTCGAAACCGGGACAGGGGAATTGCTGGGGCCAACGTCCTGACTTTC.

The rearrangement links TRBV4-2 to TRBJ1-2; D call uncertain. Germline CDR1 LGHNA, CDR2 YNFKEQ. V was shortened by 0 bases and J by 6 bases, with 14 bases between the two germline ends. The CDR3 covers 15 residues. CDR3 sequence reads: CASSQDGGNPDGYTF. The CDR3 DNA sequence: TGTGCCAGCAGCCAAGACGGAGGGAACCCGGATGGCTACACCTTC.

This chain uses TRBV11-3 with TRBJ2-1; unclear D gene. Germline V gene lookup returns CDR1 SGHNT and CDR2 YENEEA. Trimming left V 5 bases short and J 5 bases short, with 7 bases between. The CDR3 length is 12 residues. This chain's CDR3 is CASSAVHNEQFF. The DNA of the CDR3 is TGTGCCAGCAGCGCGGTGCACAATGAGCAGTTCTTC.

This clonotype was observed a handful of times. The chain couples TRBV16 to TRBJ1-5; D perhaps matches TRBD1 (6 bases). V was pared by 4 bases and J by 4 bases, with 20 bases between. CDR1 is KGHSY and CDR2 is FQNENV in the germline V gene. The CDR3 length is 17 residues. The DNA for the CDR3 is TGTGCCAGCAGCCCCTTCCCACAGGGTATCGGGAATCAGCCCCAGCATTTT. Its translation: CASSPFPQGIGNQPQHF.

The rearrangement links TRBV20-1 to TRBJ1-6; a possible D gene is TRBD1 (6 bases). With 8 bases removed from V and 10 bases from J, the gap between germline ends came to 21 bases. The germline V gene encodes CDR1 DFQATT and CDR2 SNEGSKA (reference sequence). The CDR3 extends over 14 amino acids. The CDR3 DNA sequence: TGCAGTCTAGAGTCCCCACAGGGTTTGTCACCCCTCCACTTT. This gives the protein CSLESPQGLSPLHF.